This T cell receptor beta chain was sequenced during a study of T cell responses to AZD1222 COVID-19 vaccine. Some clones are missing from TCRdb's copy, which holds only in-frame ones; the method was immunoSEQ multiplex PCR. Among 130,000 or so clones, about 90% were seen once, and the ten largest hold roughly 7.5%. This CDR3 contains 16 residues. Trimming cost V 6 bases and J 0 bases, with 15 bases left between them. Germline CDR1 is MDHEN and CDR2 is SYDVKM. The input for sequencing was peripheral blood, taken 28 days after the second dose of the MenACWY control vaccine. This receptor was identified in an adult who received the MenACWY meningococcal vaccine as a control. The chain couples TRBV28 to TRBJ2-1; no firm D call. CDR3 in amino acids: CASSSSTSPSYNEQFF. CDR3 DNA: TGTGCCAGCAGCTCCTCGACTTCCCCCTCCTACAATGAGCAGTTCTTC.